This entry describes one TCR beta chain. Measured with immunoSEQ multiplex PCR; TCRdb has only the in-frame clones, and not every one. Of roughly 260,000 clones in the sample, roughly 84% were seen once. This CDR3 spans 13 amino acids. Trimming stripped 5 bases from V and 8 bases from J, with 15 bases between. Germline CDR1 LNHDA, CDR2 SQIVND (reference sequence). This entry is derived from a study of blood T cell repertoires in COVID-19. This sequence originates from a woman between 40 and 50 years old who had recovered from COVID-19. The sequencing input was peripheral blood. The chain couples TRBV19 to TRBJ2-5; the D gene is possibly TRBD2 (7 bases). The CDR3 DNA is TGTGCCAGTAGTCCAGGGGAGGGCCAAACCCAGTACTTC. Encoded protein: CASSPGEGQTQYF.